The rows below give T cell receptor beta chains drawn from one sample of a study of T cells in Graves' hyperthyroidism and ophthalmopathy. Each CDR3 protein gets one entry after TCRdb re-called the multiplex PCR reads with MiXCR. The table includes about 420,000 distinct CDR3 sequences, around a sixth detected once. The sequencing input was blood. These receptors came from a woman between 18 and 29 years old with Graves' hyperthyroidism. The CDR3 runs from the conserved cysteine through the conserved F or W. D genes are given only for firm matches. Size values are once, few and many counts, or a class for expanded clones, and some rows have none.

abundance | j_gene | v_gene | d_gene | CDR3nt | CDR3aa
many | TRBJ1-2 | TRBV5-1 | NA | TGCGCCAGCAGCTCGATAAACGGGGGCTATGGCTACACCTTC | CASSSINGGYGYTF
many | TRBJ2-1 | TRBV7-3 | TRBD2 | TGTGCCAGCAGCTTTAAGGGGAGCGGGGGGGTAGTAATTAATGAGCAGTTCTTC | CASSFKGSGGVVINEQFF
few | TRBJ1-1 | TRBV6-2/TRBV6-3 | NA | TGTGCCAGCTCATGGGAAGGAATCACTGAAGCTTTCTTT | CASSWEGITEAFF
many | TRBJ2-1 | TRBV7-2 | TRBD2 | TGTGCCAGCAGCCTCACCGGACTAGCGGGAGGCCGGCGTGACAATGAGCAGTTCTTC | CASSLTGLAGGRRDNEQFF
many | TRBJ1-1 | TRBV7-9 | NA | TGTGCCAGCAGCTTAGGGTCATGGCAGGGAGACACTGAAGCTTTCTTT | CASSLGSWQGDTEAFF
NA | TRBJ2-1 | TRBV5-6 | TRBD2 | TGTGCCAGCAGCCAGACCGGGGGGGAGAACAATGAGCAGTTCTTC | CASSQTGGENNEQFF
NA | TRBJ2-4 | TRBV6-5 | NA | TGTGCCAGCAGTTACTCAGGGGATATAAAAAACATTCAGTACTTC | CASSYSGDIKNIQYF
NA | TRBJ2-1 | TRBV2 | TRBD2 | TGTGCCAGCAGTCATAAACTAGCGGGAGTTTGGGATGAGCAGTTCTTC | CASSHKLAGVWDEQFF
many | TRBJ1-1 | TRBV28 | NA | TGTGCCAGCACTCCCCGAAACAGGAGGCTAGGCGCTGAAGCTTTCTTT | CASTPRNRRLGAEAFF
NA | TRBJ2-3 | TRBV7-2 | TRBD2 | TGTGCCAGCAGCCGAGGCTTTAGCGGGGATACTAGCACAGATACGCAGTATTTT | CASSRGFSGDTSTDTQYF
NA | TRBJ2-3 | TRBV5-4 | TRBD2 | TGTGCCAGCAGCTTGCCCACTAGCGGGAGGGCCGGAGATACGCAGTATTTT | CASSLPTSGRAGDTQYF
few | TRBJ2-1 | TRBV19 | NA | TGTGCCAGTAGTATGGGGAGGCAGGATGAGCAGTTCTTC | CASSMGRQDEQFF
many | TRBJ2-5 | TRBV20-1 | TRBD2 | TGCAGTGCTAGTCTTACTAGCGGGAGATCAGATAAGACCCAGTACTTC | CSASLTSGRSDKTQYF
many | TRBJ1-5 | TRBV3-1 | NA | TGTGCCAGCAGCCGAAACAATCAGCCCCAGCATTTT | CASSRNNQPQHF